This TCR beta chain was sequenced during a study of identical twins (dated by TCRdb to 2015 to 2016). As for the study more broadly: To test whether fetal clonotypes persist, the study used deep sequencing on TCR alpha and beta repertoires from monozygotic twins, unrelated adults of various ages, and cord blood. Replicate twin experiments were performed at different times using different library preparation protocols to rule out contamination.

As concerns this clonotype: There is no known antigen for this receptor. No much larger clone exists at a distance of one base, and base qualities are not known.

Libraries were built with 5' RACE. These reads were obtained on an Illumina HiSeq 2000. Template switching added a universal primer binding site, and the final cDNA carried a unique molecular identifier that allowed TCR cDNA molecules to be counted accurately. Specific primers in the conserved constant-segment region were used to synthesize first-strand cDNA for TCR alpha and beta chains. To control for contamination, every cDNA library carried two barcodes: a SMART-Mk sample barcode plus Illumina barcodes. TruSeq adapter sequences and Illumina sample barcodes were added in two successive PCR steps. Sequencing of the TCR alpha and beta cDNA libraries was done on the Illumina HiSeq platform using custom primers. For the original study's pipeline: MiGEC processed the raw reads to extract unique molecular identifiers, while MiXCR was used to determine the CDR3 positions. Recombination models were inferred per individual with the repgenHMM and IGoR tools using an EM algorithm. Shared clonotypes were analyzed with the tcR package in R, and sharing was normalized by the product of cloneset sizes. To study raw recombination free of thymic and clonal selection effects, out-of-frame nonproductive sequences were analyzed. TCRdb redid the processing of the public reads, applying fastp at Q25 and MiXCR, and retained in-frame beta chains. Each CDR3 protein gets just one entry, which takes the most common genes and DNA from the rows behind it. None of the V and J calls come from the authors' own analysis; TCRdb made them. The sample contains around 290,000 distinct CDR3 sequences, over 8.5% of them found a single time. Around 7.1% of the sample is held by the ten biggest clonotypes.

After removal of 4 bases from V and 2 bases from J, the junction retains 10 bases not matched to a gene. Based on the germline V gene, the CDR1 and CDR2 sequences are MGHRA and YSYEKL. Inclusive of the bounding cysteine and phenylalanine, the CDR3 is 17 residues long. The DNA shown is the 51-base CDR3, in frame from base 1. Every donor was a healthy Caucasian. Three pairs of female monozygotic twins, all aged about 18 to 29 years, were included in the twin cohort. Positive isolation kits from Invitrogen were used to isolate the CD4+ and CD8+ T cell populations. The full study reports these points: Invariant T cells such as MAIT and iNKT could partly confound zero-insertion analyses, though diverse VJ usage argued against this for most clonotypes. In monozygotic twins, recombination models systematically underestimated out-of-frame TCR alpha sharing, but the models matched the sharing seen between unrelated individuals. Out-of-frame TCR alpha sequences shared between twins showed an excess of low generation-probability sequences compared with coincidental sharing between unrelated individuals. Excess twin sharing in beta out-of-frame sequences was weaker because fewer shared sequences lowered the signal-to-noise ratio. Abundant cord blood beta clonotypes had fewer insertions, young adult naive repertoires showed a similar but weaker trend, and memory repertoires showed no such trend. Because the same donors could not be followed over many years, conclusions were based on cross-sectional statistical analysis.

These data were likewise used in another study, on yellow fever vaccine responses in identical twins. From that second study: The T cell response to vaccination in identical twins was reported by the authors to appear partly convergent and partly personalized. The study precisely tracked vaccine-responding T cell clones in identical twins.

The sequencing input was CD8+ T cells sorted from blood. This sequence was found in a woman aged 18-29 years in good health. This sequence uses TRBV4-1 and TRBJ2-5; TRBD1 aligns with 10 central bases. Here the CDR3 is given as CASSPAGTGAFQETQYF. The nucleotides read TGCGCCAGCAGCCCAGCTGGGACAGGGGCCTTTCAAGAGACCCAGTACTTC.